These 17 T cell receptor beta chains share one sample of origin, sequenced in a study of blood T cell repertoires in COVID-19. Clones were sequenced by immunoSEQ multiplex PCR, and TCRdb holds only the in-frame ones, with some missing. The data hold around 260,000 clones, with about 85% observed a single time. The sequencing input was peripheral blood. The receptors stem from a man aged 18-30 years with active or convalescent COVID-19.

V is TRBV11-2 and J is TRBJ1-2; D gene ambiguous. The CDR3 sequence is 15 residues long. Trimming removed 3 bases from V and 4 bases from J, with 15 bases in between. The germline V gene has CDR1 SGHAT and CDR2 FQNNGV. The CDR3: CASSFPRGLSYGYTF. In DNA, the CDR3 is TGTGCCAGCAGCTTCCCCCGCGGGTTGAGCTATGGCTACACCTTC. Full variable domain (remainder filled in from reference TRBV11-2 and TRBJ1-2): EAGVAQSPRYKIIEKRQSVAFWCNPISGHATLYWYQQILGQGPKLLIQFQNNGVVDDSQLPKDRFSAERLKGVDSTLKIQPAKLEDSAVYLCASSFPRGLSYGYTFGSGTRLTVV.

This chain uses TRBV12-3 or TRBV12-4 with TRBJ2-1; a possible D gene is TRBD1 (6 bases). The CDR3 covers 13 residues. Trimming took off 5 bases at V and 8 bases at J, with 13 bases between the two ends. The CDR3 coding sequence is TGTGCCAGCAGTGAAAGGGGGAGTGATGAGCAGTTCTTC. Translating it yields CASSERGSDEQFF.

The sample holds one count of this clone. The chain uses TRBV4-3 and TRBJ2-4; no clear D gene. From germline, CDR1 is LGHNA and CDR2 YSLEER. CDR3 length: 17 residues. Trimming shortened V by 0 bases and J by 1 base, and 13 bases separated the two germline ends. The CDR3 DNA is TGCGCCAGCAGCCAAGAGAAACAGTTTGTGGCCAAAAACATTCAGTACTTC. Its protein product is CASSQEKQFVAKNIQYF.

The V gene is TRBV12-5, the J gene TRBJ2-7; D perhaps matches TRBD2 (6 bases). Trimming took off 1 base at V and 3 bases at J, with 7 bases between the two ends. Germline assignment: CDR1 LGHNT and CDR2 FRNRAP. The CDR3 covers 13 residues. The CDR3 sequence: CASGLGTIYEQYF. The CDR3 DNA reads as TGTGCTAGTGGTTTGGGGACTATCTACGAGCAGTACTTC.

The rearrangement uses TRBV4-2 and TRBJ1-3; D call uncertain. V was pared by 1 base and J by 4 bases, with 11 bases between. The CDR3 runs 15 residues. CDR1 and CDR2 (germline): LGHNA, YNFKEQ. The CDR3 DNA sequence: TGTGCCAGCAGCCAAGGCGAGGTCGGGGGAAACACCATATATTTT. This gives the protein CASSQGEVGGNTIYF.

V is TRBV15 and J is TRBJ1-1, with TRBD1 as a possible D gene (6 bases). V gave up 6 bases and J gave up 5 bases, with 10 bases separating them. Per the germline V gene, CDR1 is LNHNV and CDR2 is YYDKDF (reference sequence). The CDR3 consists of 12 residues. The CDR3 DNA is TGTGCCACCAGAGACAGGTTTACTGAAGCTTTCTTT. It specifies CATRDRFTEAFF.

The chain couples TRBV24-1 to TRBJ1-5; D uncertain. Germline V gene sequence: CDR1 KGHDR, CDR2 SFDVKD. The V gene lost 2 bases and the J gene lost 9 bases, with 16 bases spanning the gap. The CDR3 sequence is 15 residues long. The CDR3 is CATSDSVGGLAPQHF. The CDR3 bases are TGTGCCACCAGTGATTCGGTGGGAGGGCTGGCGCCCCAGCATTTT.

This chain links TRBV30 with TRBJ1-1, with no clear D. This CDR3 comprises 13 residues. From germline, CDR1 is GTSNPN and CDR2 SVGIG (reference sequence). V was clipped by 3 bases and J by 1 base, with 9 bases between them. The CDR3 nucleotides are TGTGCCTGGAGAGGAGAGTCGAACACTGAAGCTTTCTTT. Amino acid sequence: CAWRGESNTEAFF.

V usage is TRBV11-3 and J usage is TRBJ2-1; a weak D match, TRBD2 (6 bases). Trimming removed 3 bases at V and 9 bases at J, with 9 bases between. The CDR3 is 12 amino acids. Germline CDR1 reads SGHNT; CDR2 reads YENEEA. The DNA of the CDR3 is TGTGCCAGCAGCTTCGCGGGAACTGAGCAGTTCTTC. Residues: CASSFAGTEQFF.

The chain is built from TRBV3-1 (or the pseudogene TRBV3-2) and TRBJ2-1; a possible D gene is TRBD2 (7 bases). Germline loops: CDR1 LGHDT, CDR2 YNNKEL (reference sequence). Trimming shortened V by 0 bases and J by 7 bases, and 16 bases separated the two germline ends. This CDR3 comprises 16 residues. This CDR3 reads CASSQDEGGLVNEQFF. In DNA form, the CDR3 reads TGTGCCAGCAGCCAAGATGAGGGGGGGCTAGTTAATGAGCAGTTCTTC.

The chain employs TRBV28 and TRBJ1-3, with a weak D call TRBD1 (5 bases). This CDR3 is built from 13 residues. The germline V gene has CDR1 MDHEN and CDR2 SYDVKM. V was pared by 6 bases and J by 2 bases, with 8 bases between. The CDR3 bases are TGTGCCAGCAGAGTACAGGCTGGAAACACCATATATTTT. It translates to CASRVQAGNTIYF.

The chain recombines TRBV6-5 with TRBJ2-5; 10 bases map to TRBD2. The trim removed 6 bases at V and 5 bases at J, leaving 9 bases unmatched. The germline V gene encodes CDR1 MNHEY and CDR2 SVGAGI. The CDR3 is 15 residues long. The chain's CDR3 is CASRKGLAIGETQYF. The DNA of the CDR3 is TGTGCCAGCAGAAAGGGACTAGCGATAGGGGAGACCCAGTACTTC.

The chain is built from TRBV5-4 and TRBJ2-1; 7 bases agree with TRBD2. The germline CDR1 and CDR2 sequences are SGHNT and YYREEE (reference sequence). After removal of 4 bases from V and 9 bases from J, the junction contained 13 bases not matched to a gene. CDR3 length: 15 amino acids. The CDR3 spells CASSRQAGLSGEQFF. In nucleotides, the CDR3 is TGTGCCAGCAGCCGACAAGCGGGACTATCGGGTGAGCAGTTCTTC. The full variable domain, completed using reference TRBV5-4 and TRBJ2-1, is ETGVTQSPTHLIKTRGQQVTLRCSSQSGHNTVSWYQQALGQGPQFIFQYYREEENGRGNFPPRFSGLQFPNYSSELNVNALELDDSALYLCASSRQAGLSGEQFFGPGTRLTVL.

The J gene is TRBJ1-4, the V gene TRBV18; weak D call: TRBD1 (6 bases). CDR1 and CDR2 from the germline V gene are KGHSH and LQKENI. V was pared by 6 bases and J by 0 bases, with 11 bases between. The CDR3 consists of 15 residues. CDR3 DNA: TGTGCCAGCTCGTTTGGACAGCCAACTAATGAAAAACTGTTTTTT. Residues: CASSFGQPTNEKLFF.

V gene TRBV5-6 combines with J gene TRBJ1-1; unclear D gene. V lost 0 bases to trimming and J lost 5 bases, with 8 bases between them. CDR3 length equals 13 residues. Germline V lookup: CDR1 SGHDT, CDR2 YYEEEE. DNA for the CDR3: TGTGCCAGCAGCTTGGGAGGGTCGACTGAAGCTTTCTTT. This codes for CASSLGGSTEAFF.

V usage is TRBV7-3 and J usage is TRBJ2-5, with D unresolved. V was cut by 2 bases and J by 3 bases, with 7 bases left in between. Germline lookup yields CDR1 SGHTA and CDR2 FQGTGA. This CDR3 contains 13 residues. The chain's CDR3 is CASSLFPKETQYF. CDR3 DNA: TGTGCCAGCAGCTTATTTCCTAAAGAGACCCAGTACTTC.

This clone has only a few counts. V usage is TRBV4-1 and J usage is TRBJ2-7; D is perhaps TRBD1 (6 bases). V was shortened by 1 base and J by 5 bases, with 12 bases between the two germline ends. This CDR3 has 14 amino acids. Germline V gene data show CDR1 as MGHRA and CDR2 as YSYEKL. The CDR3 loop reads CASSQGPGAHEQYF. The CDR3 nucleotides are TGCGCCAGCAGCCAAGGTCCAGGGGCCCACGAGCAGTACTTC.